A selection of T cell receptor beta chains follows, all from one sample in a study of cytotoxic CD8 clonotypes in ibrutinib-treated CLL. The repertoire was sequenced with immunoSEQ multiplex PCR; TCRdb's copy has only in-frame clones and lacks some. The table has 130,000 to 150,000 clones, approximately 80% seen once. Sample: PBMCs, taken after 12 months of ibrutinib treatment. The receptors here all came from a human donor with chronic lymphocytic leukemia. The CDR3 runs from the conserved cysteine through the conserved F or W. D genes are given only for firm matches. Not every row has a clone size; where given, it reads once, few, many or a size class.

>TRBV4-2|TRBJ2-2|17|.|TRBD2
TGTGCCAGCAGCCAGGAAACCGGGACTAGCGGGAGAGGGGAGCTGTTTTTT
CASSQETGTSGRGELFF
>TRBV2|TRBJ2-5|13|.|.
TGTGCCAGCAGTCCCGTTAGCAGGGAGACCCAGTACTTC
CASSPVSRETQYF
>TRBV27|TRBJ1-2|16|.|.
TGTGCCAGCAGTTTATCCATAGCAGGGAGCCACTATGGCTACACCTTC
CASSLSIAGSHYGYTF
>TRBV9|TRBJ1-2|12|.|.
TGTGCCAGCAAGCAGGGTTCCTATGGCTACACCTTC
CASKQGSYGYTF
>TRBV27|TRBJ1-2|14|.|TRBD1
TGTGCCAGCAGTCCCAGGACAGGGTCCTATGGCTACACCTTC
CASSPRTGSYGYTF
>TRBV4-1|TRBJ2-2|15|.|.
TGCGCCAGCAGCCAAGGTTTTGCTTACACCGGGGAGCTGTTTTTT
CASSQGFAYTGELFF
>TRBV7-9|TRBJ2-1|15|.|TRBD2
TGTGCCAGCAGCCCGGGACTAGCGGGAGTCAATGAGCAGTTCTTC
CASSPGLAGVNEQFF
>TRBV19|TRBJ1-5|15|.|.
TGTGCCAGTAGTTGGGGTGACAGGCGGGGGCAGCCCCAGCATTTT
CASSWGDRRGQPQHF
>TRBV10-2|TRBJ2-5|12|.|.
TGCGCCAGCAGTGAGCTAAAAGAGACCCAGTACTTC
CASSELKETQYF
>TRBV7-2|TRBJ1-5|14|.|.
TGTGCCAGCAGCTTAGGTGGCCAGGATCAGCCCCAGCATTTT
CASSLGGQDQPQHF
>TRBV2|TRBJ1-1|15|.|.
TGTGCCAGCAGTGGTACACAGCTATTGAACACTGAAGCTTTCTTT
CASSGTQLLNTEAFF
>TRBV7-9|TRBJ1-3|13|.|TRBD1
TGTGCCAGCAGCTTATCAGGGGGCAACACCATATATTTT
CASSLSGGNTIYF
>TRBV5-4|TRBJ1-2|14|.|.
TGTGCCAGCAGCTTGGATTCAGCTAACTATGGCTACACCTTC
CASSLDSANYGYTF
>TRBV6-6|TRBJ1-5|14|few|TRBD1
TGTGCCAGCAGAATTGGGACAGACAATCAGCCCCAGCATTTT
CASRIGTDNQPQHF
>TRBV5-8|TRBJ1-5|16|.|.
TGTGCCAGCAGCTTGAGGCAGCTTTATAGCAATCAGCCCCAGCATTTT
CASSLRQLYSNQPQHF
>TRBV9|TRBJ2-7|15|.|TRBD1
TGTGCCAGCAGCCCAAGGACAGGGGAGGGCTACGAGCAGTACTTC
CASSPRTGEGYEQYF
>TRBV6-6|TRBJ1-3|14|.|.
TGTGCCAGCAGTTACTCCGATGGGGGGAACACCATATATTTT
CASSYSDGGNTIYF
>TRBV19|TRBJ1-2|15|.|.
TGTGCCAGTAGTCCCTATGGACAGCTCAACTATGGCTACACCTTC
CASSPYGQLNYGYTF
>TRBV5-1|TRBJ2-3|14|.|.
TGCGCCAGCAGCTTGGATAGCGGCCTCGATACGCAGTATTTT
CASSLDSGLDTQYF
>TRBV7-6|TRBJ2-1|13|.|TRBD2
TGTGCCAGCAGCTCCATAGCGGGGGGGGAGCAGTTCTTC
CASSSIAGGEQFF
>TRBV4-2|TRBJ1-1|14|.|.
TGTGCCAGCAGCCTCCTCAGTGTGAACACTGAAGCTTTCTTT
CASSLLSVNTEAFF
>TRBV2|TRBJ2-1|15|.|TRBD2
TGTGCCAGCAGTGAACTAGCGGGGAGCTACAATGAGCAGTTCTTC
CASSELAGSYNEQFF
>TRBV30|TRBJ2-1|16|.|.
TGTGCCTGGAGTGAGACGCGGTTCGTTTGGTACAATGAGCAGTTCTTC
CAWSETRFVWYNEQFF
>TRBV12-2|TRBJ2-3|15|.|.
TGTGCAAGTCGCTTAGCGCCTGGCCGGGGGCATACGCAGTATTTT
CASRLAPGRGHTQYF
>TRBV6-5|TRBJ2-7|14|.|.
TGTGCCAGCAGTTTACAGGAACGGACCTACGAGCAGTACTTC
CASSLQERTYEQYF
>TRBV2|TRBJ2-7|15|.|TRBD2
TGTGCCAGCAGTGACCAAGGACTAGCGGGAGACGAGCAGTACTTC
CASSDQGLAGDEQYF
>TRBV19|TRBJ1-1|13|.|.
TGTGCCAGTAGTATTGGACAAGCCACCGAAGCTTTCTTT
CASSIGQATEAFF
>TRBV30|TRBJ2-7|13|.|.
TGTGCCTGGAGCTCCGGGGTTGATTGGGAGCAGTACTTC
CAWSSGVDWEQYF
>TRBV5-4|TRBJ1-3|14|few|.
TGTGCCAGCAGATCGGACAGCACTTTAAACACCATATATTTT
CASRSDSTLNTIYF
>TRBV5-4|TRBJ1-2|16|.|TRBD1
TGTGCCAGCAGCCCACCTGGACAGGGGGCCTTCTATGGCTACACCTTC
CASSPPGQGAFYGYTF
>TRBV5-1|TRBJ2-3|18|.|TRBD2
TGCGCCAGCAGCTTTCTCAGTCCTAGCGGGAGGAGGGCAGATACGCAGTATTTT
CASSFLSPSGRRADTQYF
>TRBV5-1|TRBJ2-7|18|.|.
TGCGCCAGCAGCTTGAAAGGGGGGATAACGGACAAATCCTACGAGCAGTACTTC
CASSLKGGITDKSYEQYF
>TRBV19|TRBJ1-5|17|.|.
TGTGCCAGTAGTATAGATCTATACGGGACTAGCAATCAGCCCCAGCATTTT
CASSIDLYGTSNQPQHF
>TRBV18|TRBJ1-2|14|.|TRBD1
TGTGCCAGCTCCAGACAGGGGACTAACTATGGCTACACCTTC
CASSRQGTNYGYTF
>TRBV7-8|TRBJ1-5|15|.|.
TGTGCCAGCAGCTTATCTAACAGAGGCAATCAGCCCCAGCATTTT
CASSLSNRGNQPQHF
>TRBV5-1|TRBJ2-5|18|.|TRBD1
TGCGCCAGCAGCTCCGGGACAGGGGTTAGCGGAACACAAGAGACCCAGTACTTC
CASSSGTGVSGTQETQYF
>TRBV4-1|TRBJ2-1|14|once|.
TGCGCCAGCAGCCTCCACAGAGCGGACAATGAGCAGTTCTTC
CASSLHRADNEQFF
>TRBV27|TRBJ2-5|16|.|.
TGTGCCAGCAGTCTGCGGCCCGACAGGGGAGGGGAGACCCAGTACTTC
CASSLRPDRGGETQYF
>TRBV5-6|TRBJ2-7|11|few|.
TGTGCCAGCAGCTTGGTGGACGAGCAGTACTTC
CASSLVDEQYF
>TRBV21-1|TRBJ2-3|14|.|.
TGTGCCTCCACCGAGGCGGGGGTCACAGATACGCAGTATTTT
CASTEAGVTDTQYF
>TRBV19|TRBJ2-7|13|few|.
TGTGCCAGTAGTATTCAGGGGTCCTACGAGCAGTACTTC
CASSIQGSYEQYF
>TRBV19|TRBJ2-1|15|.|.
TGTGCCAGTAGTATAGACTCCCCACGGTACAATGAGCAGTTCTTC
CASSIDSPRYNEQFF
>TRBV9|TRBJ2-1|16|.|TRBD2
TGTGCCAGCAGCGTAGTGGGCGGGGGCTCCTACAATGAGCAGTTCTTC
CASSVVGGGSYNEQFF
>TRBV21-1|TRBJ2-3|18|.|.
TGTGCCAGCAGCAAACCGCAGGGCTCGTGGGGGCACACAGATACGCAGTATTTT
CASSKPQGSWGHTDTQYF
>TRBV10-3|TRBJ2-1|17|.|TRBD2
TGTGCCATCAGTGAGGGGACTAGCGGGACCTCCTACAATGAGCAGTTCTTC
CAISEGTSGTSYNEQFF
>TRBV2|TRBJ2-7|14|few|.
TGTGCCAGCAGGGACGACAGGTTGCCCTACGAGCAGTACTTC
CASRDDRLPYEQYF
>TRBV11-2|TRBJ2-3|18|once|.
TGTGCCAGCAGCTTAGACTACGGGGCCACATTTAGCACAGATACGCAGTATTTT
CASSLDYGATFSTDTQYF
>TRBV7-2|TRBJ1-1|13|.|.
TGTGCCAGCAGCTTAGTCGGTAGGGGTTCAGCTTTCTTT
CASSLVGRGSAFF
>TRBV6-5|TRBJ2-7|15|once|TRBD1
TGTGCCAGCAGTTACCGTGGACAGGGATCCTACGAGCAGTACTTC
CASSYRGQGSYEQYF
>TRBV7-2|TRBJ1-3|16|.|TRBD1
TGTGCCAGCAGCTCAATCAGGACAGGCGATGGAAACACCATATATTTT
CASSSIRTGDGNTIYF
>TRBV28|TRBJ2-3|14|.|.
TGTGCCAGCAGTTTATATGTAGCAGGAGATACGCAGTATTTT
CASSLYVAGDTQYF
>TRBV6-5|TRBJ2-7|12|.|TRBD1
TGTGCCAGCGGGGACAGGAGCTACGAGCAGTACTTC
CASGDRSYEQYF
>TRBV4-2|TRBJ2-3|17|.|.
TGTGCCAGCAGCCAAGAAGGAACTTCACCACCCCCAGATACGCAGTATTTT
CASSQEGTSPPPDTQYF
>TRBV7-8|TRBJ2-7|14|.|TRBD1
TGTGCCAGCAGCATCACACAGGGGTCCTACGAGCAGTACTTC
CASSITQGSYEQYF
>TRBV7-2|TRBJ1-3|14|.|.
TGTGCCAGCAGCTTGAACAGGGTTGGAAACACCATATATTTT
CASSLNRVGNTIYF
>TRBV14|TRBJ2-1|17|.|.
TGTGCCAGCAGCCAATTGTTCGGGACCGGTATATACAATGAGCAGTTCTTC
CASSQLFGTGIYNEQFF
>TRBV19|TRBJ2-7|15|.|.
TGTGCCAGTAGTATTGGAACGGGAGAGACCTACGAGCAGTACTTC
CASSIGTGETYEQYF
>TRBV5-6|TRBJ1-1|13|.|.
TGTGCCAGCAGCTTGGAGGGGAACACTGAAGCTTTCTTT
CASSLEGNTEAFF
>TRBV7-9|TRBJ2-3|16|.|TRBD2
TGTGCCAGCAGCTCCTTAGCGGGAGGTAGCACAGATACGCAGTATTTT
CASSSLAGGSTDTQYF
>TRBV4-1|TRBJ1-2|15|.|.
TGCGCCAGCAGCCAAGGGACAATGAGTAACTATGGCTACACCTTC
CASSQGTMSNYGYTF